A selection of T cell receptor beta chains follows, all from one sample in a study of CD4 and CD8 cells across lung adenocarcinoma regions. TCRdb independently ran MiXCR on the PCR reads; one entry per CDR3 protein. This table holds tens of thousands of distinct CDR3 sequences, 50% to 55% found once. The specimen sequenced was CD8+ T cells from the center of a lung tumor. The receptor set was obtained from a female donor with lung adenocarcinoma. The CD4 and CD8 labels of this study may be unreliable. Both conserved end residues are part of each CDR3. The order of the fields is V gene, clone size, J gene, D gene, CDR3 protein, CDR3 DNA. A D gene is named only where the DNA matches it firmly. Rows give clone size only sometimes, using once, few, many, or a class for an expanded clone.

>TRBV6-1|medium-sized|TRBJ2-1|NA
CASTLGAGSYNEQFF
TGTGCCAGCACCCTAGGGGCAGGATCCTACAATGAGCAGTTCTTC
>TRBV7-6|NA|TRBJ2-1|TRBD2
CASRGRGGGGQETQYF
TGTGCCAGCAGGGGCCGTGGGGGGGGTGGCCAAGAGACGCAGTATTTC
>TRBV27|NA|TRBJ2-5|TRBD2
CASSLGGGGGDGDTQYF
TGTGCCAGCAGTTTGGGGGGTGGGGGGGGTGACGGGGATACCCAGTACTTC
>TRBV6-1|NA|TRBJ2-5|NA
CASRGHGGSAKETQYF
TGTGCCAGCAGGGGCCACGGGGGCAGTGCCAAAGAGACCCAGTACTTC
>TRBV27|NA|TRBJ1-4|NA
CASSFRGRPTNEKLFF
TGTGCCAGCAGTTTTCGGGGGCGACCCACTAATGAAAAACTGTTTTTT
>TRBV30|few|TRBJ2-1|TRBD2
CASRLHGLAGSEQFF
TGTGCCTCCCGCCTCCACGGACTAGCGGGCAGTGAGCAGTTCTTC
>TRBV27|NA|TRBJ2-3|NA
CARGAPDTQYF
TGTGCGCGCGGTGCTCCAGATACTCAGTACTTT
>TRBV6-1|once|TRBJ2-3|NA
CAGGGGDLVADTQYF
TGTGCCGGGGGCGGCGGGGACCTCGTCGCAGATACGCAGTATTTT
>TRBV6-1|NA|TRBJ2-3|NA
CASSERGGANTDTQYF
TGTGCCAGCAGTGAAAGAGGGGGAGCGAACACCGATACGCAGTATTTT
>TRBV6-1|few|TRBJ2-4|NA
CASRQGRGATNTQYF
TGTGCCAGCAGGCAGGGGCGGGGCGCCACAAATACGCAGTACTTC
>TRBV10-1|once|TRBJ2-4|NA
CAITGLRAKNTQYF
TGCGCCATCACTGGGCTGAGGGCCAAAAATACGCAGTATTTC
>TRBV5-1|NA|TRBJ2-2|TRBD1
CASTVDRHTGELFF
TGCGCCAGCACAGTGGACAGGCACACCGGGGAGCTGTTTTTT
>TRBV7-6|medium-sized|TRBJ2-5|NA
CASSLGKETQYF
TGTGCCAGCAGCTTAGGAAAGGAGACCCAGTACTTC
>TRBV6-1|NA|TRBJ2-5|TRBD1
CASRGHGDSDQETQYF
TGTGCCAGCAGGGGCCACGGGGACAGTGACCAAGAGACCCAGTACTTC
>TRBV6-1|once|TRBJ2-5|NA
CASRPHGGRDQKTQYF
TGTGCCAGCAGGCCCCACGGGGGCAGGGACCAAAAGACCCAGTACTTC
>TRBV6-1|few|TRBJ2-3|NA
CASTKGWDTDTQYF
TGTGCCAGCACGAAGGGGTGGGACACAGATACGCAGTATTTT
>TRBV12-3/TRBV12-4|NA|TRBJ1-2|NA
CASSSRGRGYTF
TGTGCCAGCAGTTCCCGAGGAAGAGGCTACACCTTC
>TRBV10-1|NA|TRBJ2-4|NA
CARRLGAKNTQYF
TGCGCCAGGAGACTCGGAGCCAAAAATACGCAGTACTTC
>TRBV4-1|few|TRBJ2-1|NA
CASSQNYYSSKTYNEQFF
TGCGCCAGCAGCCAAAATTACTACAGCTCCAAGACCTACAATGAGCAGTTCTTC
>TRBV6-4|NA|TRBJ2-5|NA
CASSPGRGETQYF
TGTGCCAGCAGTCCCGGGAGAGGAGAGACCCAGTACTTC
>TRBV12-3/TRBV12-4|few|TRBJ2-5|NA
CASSFGGRETQYF
TGTGCCAGCAGTTTTGGAGGGAGGGAGACCCAGTACTTC
>TRBV7-6|NA|TRBJ2-1|TRBD2
CASSPSLAGGSDEQFF
TGTGCCAGCAGCCCCTCTCTAGCGGGGGGGAGCGATGAGCAGTTCTTC
>TRBV27|NA|TRBJ2-3|NA
CASSTRGSGTETQYF
TGTGCCAGCAGTACCCGGGGTAGCGGCACAGAGACCCAGTATTTC
>TRBV6-5|few|TRBJ2-1|NA
CASSSFLGGAYNEQFF
TGTGCCAGCAGTTCGTTTCTAGGGGGGGCCTACAATGAGCAGTTCTTC
>TRBV6-1|NA|TRBJ2-2|TRBD2
CASKKTGGDTDAQFF
TGTGCCAGCAAAAAGACGGGGGGGGACACAGATGCGCAGTTTTTT
>TRBV6-1|medium-sized|TRBJ2-5|TRBD1
CASQTRDRGERATQYF
TGTGCCTCCCAAACGCGGGACAGGGGAGAAAGAGCGACCCAGTACTTC
>TRBV30|NA|TRBJ1-1|NA
CAWRSGGVNPEAFF
TGTGCCTGGAGATCGGGCGGAGTTAACCCTGAAGCTTTCTTT
>TRBV7-6|medium-sized|TRBJ1-1|NA
CASRGENTEAFF
TGTGCCAGCAGAGGGGAGAACACTGAAGCTTTCTTT
>TRBV12-3/TRBV12-4|NA|TRBJ1-6|TRBD1
CASSLPGGNSPLHF
TGTGCCAGCAGTTTACCAGGGGGCAATTCACCCCTCCACTTT
>TRBV11-2|NA|TRBJ2-5|NA
CANIILSLFGQQETQYF
TGTGCCAACATAATCCTAAGCTTATTTGGACAGCAAGAGACCCAGTACTTC
>TRBV6-1|few|TRBJ2-3|NA
CASSSARINTGAQYF
TGTGCCAGCAGTAGCGCTAGAATAAACACCGGGGCGCAGTATTTT
>TRBV10-1|NA|TRBJ2-3|NA
CGSSGRQDTDMQYF
TGCGGCAGCTCGGGGAGGCAAGACACAGACATGCAGTATTTT
>TRBV7-2|medium-sized|TRBJ2-1|NA
CASSFRPRENEQFF
TGTGCCAGCAGCTTTCGACCCCGGGAAAATGAGCAGTTCTTC
>TRBV25-1|many|TRBJ1-2|NA
CASSSRYYGYTF
TGTGCCAGCAGTTCCAGATACTATGGCTACACCTTC
>TRBV27|once|TRBJ2-5|NA
CASGGRFQEAQYF
TGTGCCAGCGGGGGCCGTTTCCAAGAGGCCCAGTACTTC
>TRBV12-3/TRBV12-4|many|TRBJ2-3|NA
CASSFEGVTDTQYF
TGTGCCAGCAGTTTTGAGGGCGTCACAGATACGCAGTATTTT
>TRBV27|once|TRBJ1-3|NA
CASSLQGPGNTIYF
TGTGCCAGCAGCCTACAGGGCCCAGGAAACACCATATATTTT
>TRBV6-5|few|TRBJ2-1|TRBD2
CASSYGTSGKNEQFF
TGTGCCAGCAGTTACGGGACTAGCGGGAAGAATGAGCAGTTCTTC
>TRBV27|medium-sized|TRBJ2-4|NA
CASSSAVRRENIQYF
TGTGCCAGCAGTTCCGCGGTCCGGCGGGAAAACATTCAGTACTTC
>TRBV27|large|TRBJ2-1|NA
CASSLSAGLLLSYNEQFF
TGTGCCAGCAGTTTATCAGCGGGCTTACTCCTCTCCTACAATGAGCAGTTCTTC
>TRBV27|NA|TRBJ2-4|NA
CASGGFVQNTQYF
TGTGCCAGCGGGGGGTTTGTACAAAACACCCAGTACTTC
>TRBV3-1|NA|TRBJ2-1|NA
CASSLARREQFF
TGTGCCAGCAGCCTCGCTAGGCGAGAGCAGTTCTTC
>TRBV10-2|NA|TRBJ2-1|TRBD2
CASTPGGAPIEQFF
TGCGCCAGCACGCCGGGAGGAGCCCCCATTGAGCAGTTCTTC
>TRBV6-1|many|TRBJ1-1|TRBD1
CASSERQGLEAFF
TGTGCCAGCAGTGAACGACAGGGGCTTGAAGCTTTCTTT
>TRBV6-5|medium-sized|TRBJ2-7|TRBD1
CASRAGTGYYEQYF
TGTGCCAGCAGAGCCGGGACAGGGTACTACGAGCAGTACTTC
>TRBV27|many|TRBJ2-1|NA
CASSPRDSSYNEQFF
TGTGCCAGCAGTCCCAGAGATAGCTCCTACAATGAGCAGTTCTTC
>TRBV6-1|few|TRBJ1-3|NA
CASSRQPSGNTIYF
TGTGCCAGCAGTAGACAGCCCTCTGGAAACACCATATATTTT
>TRBV10-3|NA|TRBJ2-4|NA
CAAMVPGEQEIQYF
TGTGCCGCCATGGTCCCGGGTGAGCAAGAGATTCAGTACTTC
>TRBV6-1|few|TRBJ2-5|NA
CASSLGRDIQETQYF
TGTGCCAGCAGCTTGGGTAGAGATATACAAGAGACCCAGTACTTC
>TRBV6-4|NA|TRBJ2-7|NA
CASQRAGDTDTQYF
TGTGCGAGTCAACGTGCCGGGGACACAGATACGCAGTACTTC
>TRBV4-1|many|TRBJ2-1|NA
CASSQGREQNPNQFF
TGCGCCAGCAGCCAAGGGAGAGAACAGAACCCTAACCAGTTCTTC
>TRBV27|medium-sized|TRBJ1-1|NA
CASGSQGRNTEAFF
TGTGCCAGCGGGTCCCAGGGGAGGAACACTGAAGCTTTCTTT
>TRBV27|few|TRBJ2-3|NA
CASSWGSPDTQYF
TGTGCCAGCAGTTGGGGCAGCCCCGATACGCAGTATTTT
>TRBV6-1|NA|TRBJ2-1|NA
CASRIPGGIGKDEQFF
TGTGCCAGCAGGATACCAGGAGGAATCGGTAAGGATGAGCAGTTCTTC
>TRBV6-5|NA|TRBJ2-7|TRBD1
CASSYTGQGFGEQYF
TGTGCCAGCAGTTACACGGGACAGGGTTTCGGCGAGCAGTACTTC